This T cell receptor beta chain was captured in a study of T cells in narcolepsy. On the study more broadly: Healthy controls were enrolled alongside patients with narcolepsy type 1 or type 2. Findings and caveats of the study: Reportedly, autoreactive clonotypes were serially detected in patients' blood but not controls'.

Remarks on this clone: Its target is not known.

Libraries were prepared by immunoSEQ multiplex PCR; TCRdb keeps only in-frame clonotypes and omits some of them. The sample has about 35,000 clones; 81% are singletons. The TCR was taken from a human donor in good health. The sample taken for sequencing was memory (CD45RA-) CD4+ T cells from blood.

As DNA, the CDR3 is TGTGCCAGTAGTATAGCCCGCGGGACAGGGGACTATGGCTACACCTTC. Protein: CASSIARGTGDYGYTF. The J gene is TRBJ1-2, the V gene TRBV19, with 10 bases identical to TRBD1. The CDR3 runs 16 residues. The trim removed 1 base at V and 3 bases at J, leaving 5 bases unmatched. Germline V lookup: CDR1 LNHDA, CDR2 SQIVND (reference sequence). The full variable domain, with the rest looked up from reference TRBV19 and TRBJ1-2, is DGGITQSPKYLFRKEGQNVTLSCEQNLNHDAMYWYRQDPGQGLRLIYYSQIVNDFQKGDIAEGYSVSREKKESFPLTVTSAQKNPTAFYLCASSIARGTGDYGYTFGSGTRLTVV.